This T cell receptor (beta chain) comes out of a study of cytomegalovirus exposure and HLA in healthy donors. Both 60 Vbeta primers and 13 Jbeta primers went into the PCR. The protocol was immunoSEQ multiplex PCR, while the TCRdb copy is restricted to in-frame clones and leaves out a portion. This table has under 150,000 clones, about 79% appearing once. The CDR3 is 15 residues long. CDR1 and CDR2 from the germline V gene are SGHTA and FQGNSA. Between the trimmed V and J ends, which lost 0 bases and 4 bases, there was a span of 10 bases. The receptor's source is a male donor in good health and CMV-seronegative. J is TRBJ2-1 and V is TRBV7-2; a possible D gene is TRBD2 (5 bases). The sequencing sample was made of PBMCs. DNA for the CDR3: TGTGCCAGCAGCTTAGCGAGTATAGCGTACAATGAGCAGTTCTTC. Amino acid sequence: CASSLASIAYNEQFF.